The TCR beta chain described here comes from a study of T cell clonality in common variable immunodeficiency. Measured with immunoSEQ multiplex PCR; TCRdb has only the in-frame clones, and not every one. Singletons are absent from the sample, which has about 34,000 clones. General study results and limits: In common variable immunodeficiency, TCR beta chains reportedly carried fewer deletions and N-nucleotide insertions. Compared with healthy controls, CVID subjects showed increased TCRbeta clonality, mostly in about a third.

Per the germline V gene, CDR1 is KGHSH and CDR2 is LQKENI. V was shortened by 3 bases and J by 1 base, with 12 bases between the two germline ends. This CDR3 is built from 15 residues. At least ten counts were recorded for this clone. The antigen remains unidentified. The CDR3 end is not reached by the read, which stops 3 residues before it; the germline J gene fills it in. Most patients and controls had Caucasian heritage. This clonotype originated in a person aged 18-70 years in good health. The sequenced material came from peripheral blood mononuclear cells. The chain couples TRBV18 to TRBJ1-1; TRBD1 might be the D (5 bases). This chain's CDR3 is CASSPQGNRNTEAFF. The sequenced part of the CDR3 DNA is TGTGCCAGCTCACCTCAGGGCAACAGGAACACTGAA.